This entry lists 9 T cell receptor beta chains sequenced from one sample in a study of blood T cell repertoires in COVID-19. Libraries were prepared by immunoSEQ multiplex PCR; TCRdb keeps only in-frame clonotypes and omits some of them. The sample lists over 100,000 clones; about 80% were seen once. Sequencing used peripheral blood. Receptor source: a woman in her 50s with acute or convalescent COVID-19.

This clone appeared a few times. The chain links TRBV6-5 to TRBJ1-1; D gene ambiguous. Germline V gene data show CDR1 as MNHEY and CDR2 as SVGAGI. V was trimmed by 6 bases and J by 2 bases, leaving 13 bases between them. The CDR3 runs 14 residues. The CDR3 is CASRQRVANTEAFF. In DNA form, the CDR3 reads TGTGCCAGCAGACAACGGGTGGCCAACACTGAAGCTTTCTTT.

CDR3 nucleotide sequence: TGTGCCAGCAGCTTAGTATATTGGGGGGGTGGCTATGGCTACACCTTC. Its translation is CASSLVYWGGGYGYTF. V and J are TRBV7-2 and TRBJ1-2, with D perhaps matching TRBD1 (5 bases). Germline-derived CDR1 and CDR2 are SGHTA and FQGNSA. V was trimmed by 1 base and J by 4 bases, leaving 16 bases between them. CDR3 length: 16 amino acids.

The chain recombines TRBV18 with TRBJ1-5; 8 nucleotides align to TRBD1. This CDR3 spans 18 amino acids. Germline-derived CDR1 and CDR2 are KGHSH and LQKENI. Losses at the gene ends were 3 bases for V and 3 bases for J; bases not matched to a gene: 13. The CDR3 bases are TGTGCCAGCTCACCCTTTACTACCCGGACAGGGTCCAATCAGCCCCAGCATTTT. Translated, it gives CASSPFTTRTGSNQPQHF.

The chain recombines TRBV3-1 (or the pseudogene TRBV3-2) with TRBJ2-3; unclear D gene. V lost 6 bases to trimming and J lost 4 bases, with 8 bases between them. The CDR3 covers 12 residues. Germline V gene data show CDR1 as LGHDT and CDR2 as YNNKEL (reference sequence). In DNA, the CDR3 is TGTGCCAGCAGTCCCGTTTCAGATACGCAGTATTTT. It yields the protein CASSPVSDTQYF.

The V gene is TRBV25-1, the J gene TRBJ1-6, with D possibly matching TRBD1 (6 bases). This CDR3 spans 14 amino acids. Per germline, CDR1 MGHDK and CDR2 SYGVNS. The V end was cut by 2 bases, the J end by 7 bases, with 9 bases between. CDR3 nucleotide sequence: TGTGCCAGCAGTGAACTGGGGGCGAATTCACCCCTCCACTTT. The encoded protein is CASSELGANSPLHF. The variable domain in full, completed from reference TRBV25-1 and TRBJ1-6, reads EADIYQTPRYLVIGTGKKITLECSQTMGHDKMYWYQQDPGMELHLIHYSYGVNSTEKGDLSSESTVSRIRTEHFPLTLESARPSHTSQYLCASSELGANSPLHFGNGTRLTVT.

V and J are TRBV5-4 and TRBJ1-1, with D possibly TRBD1 on 5 matching bases. Germline CDR1 and CDR2: SGHNT and YYREEE (reference sequence). V was cut by 1 base and J by 1 base, with 8 bases left in between. The CDR3 length is 14 residues. This chain's CDR3 is CASSLQGRNTEAFF. The CDR3 bases are TGTGCCAGCAGCTTGCAGGGAAGGAACACTGAAGCTTTCTTT.

The chain employs TRBV5-1 and TRBJ1-1, with 9 bases identical to TRBD1. From germline, CDR1 is SGHRS and CDR2 YFSETQ. The CDR3 covers 15 residues. V lost 4 bases, J lost 4 bases, and 8 bases stayed unmatched. This CDR3 is CASSPGQGPSTEAFF. The CDR3 DNA is TGCGCCAGCAGCCCCGGACAGGGGCCGAGCACTGAAGCTTTCTTT.

J is TRBJ1-1 and V is TRBV30; D is possibly TRBD1 (6 bases). Per the germline V gene, CDR1 is GTSNPN and CDR2 is SVGIG (reference sequence). The V and J ends lost 3 bases and 0 bases respectively, with 17 bases between them. The CDR3 contains 16 residues. The CDR3 protein is CAWRSSQGQMNTEAFF. The CDR3 DNA is TGTGCCTGGAGATCGTCCCAGGGACAAATGAACACTGAAGCTTTCTTT.

This clone has a single count. This chain uses TRBV14 with TRBJ1-6; no firm D call. The CDR3 length is 12 residues. Germline CDR1 is SGHDN and CDR2 is FVKESK. Trimming removed 3 bases from V and 7 bases from J, with 4 bases in between. In DNA, the CDR3 is TGTGCCAGCAGCCACAGGAATTCACCCCTCCACTTT. Translation gives CASSHRNSPLHF.